This section outlines one T cell receptor (beta chain) sequence together with its context. Its antigen is still unknown. The data stem from a study of T-cell reconstitution after alpha-beta-depleted transplantation in children. The study, taken as a whole, reports: Surviving recipient T cells and thymic progenitors underlay high day-60 TCRbeta diversity in some patients. One year post-transplant, T-cell counts and diversity were largely derived from T cells produced anew. Alpha-beta T cells present about two months after transplant were reported to originate from several hundred expanded graft clones.

A TCRbeta library incorporating unique molecular identifiers was prepared. TCRdb recomputed calls from the PCR reads with MiXCR, one row per CDR3 protein. This table holds under 250,000 distinct CDR3 sequences, 20% to 30% found once. The material sequenced was PBMCs, mostly from graft donor cells, taken 360 days after TCRalphabeta/CD19-depleted stem cell transplant. The receptor's source is a female patient between 2 and 15 years old who had a stem cell transplant for congenital amegakaryocytic thrombocytopenia, so the T cells may come from the graft donor.

This chain's CDR3 is CASRVAGTGNSYEQYF. For the CDR3, the DNA is TGTGCCAGCAGGGTAGCCGGGACAGGGAACTCCTACGAGCAGTACTTC. This chain connects TRBV7-2 to TRBJ2-7, with 9 bases identical to TRBD1. Germline V CDR1 and CDR2: SGHTA, FQGNSA. The CDR3 is made up of 16 amino acids. Trimming took 6 bases from V and 0 from J; bases not matched to a gene: 9. The whole variable domain, remainder taken from reference TRBV7-2 and TRBJ2-7, is GAGVSQSPSNKVTEKGKDVELRCDPISGHTALYWYRQSLGQGLEFLIYFQGNSAPDKSGLPSDRFSAERTGGSVSTLTIQRTQQEDSAVYLCASRVAGTGNSYEQYFGPGTRLTVT.